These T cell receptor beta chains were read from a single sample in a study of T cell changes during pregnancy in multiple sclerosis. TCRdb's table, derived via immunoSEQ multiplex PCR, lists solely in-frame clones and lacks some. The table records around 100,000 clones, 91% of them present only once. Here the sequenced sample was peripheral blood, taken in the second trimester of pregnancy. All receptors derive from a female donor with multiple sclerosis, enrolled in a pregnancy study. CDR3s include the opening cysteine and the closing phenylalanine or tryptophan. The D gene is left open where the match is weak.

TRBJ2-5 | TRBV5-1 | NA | CASSPLATGQETQYF
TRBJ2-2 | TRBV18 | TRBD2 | CASSPFGLAGGPGELFF
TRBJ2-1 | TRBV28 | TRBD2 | CASSLTTSGTYNEQFF
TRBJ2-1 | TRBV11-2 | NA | CASSLAVRLVLADNEQFF
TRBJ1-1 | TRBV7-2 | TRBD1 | CASSFRQGGTEAFF
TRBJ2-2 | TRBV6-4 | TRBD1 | CASSVGPGTGMNTGELFF
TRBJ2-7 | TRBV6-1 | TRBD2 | CASRETSGRVSTKDEQYF
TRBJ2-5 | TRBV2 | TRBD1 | CASSEGTGRATQYF
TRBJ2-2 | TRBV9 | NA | CASSVLPSGAGELFF
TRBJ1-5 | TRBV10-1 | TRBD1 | CASIGQVEYQPQHF
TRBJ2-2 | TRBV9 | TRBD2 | CASTTAGDTGELFF
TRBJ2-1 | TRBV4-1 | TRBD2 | CASSPSAAGGFYEQFF
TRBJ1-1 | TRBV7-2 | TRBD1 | CASSLVGGGQVKGAFF
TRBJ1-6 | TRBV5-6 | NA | CASTSGGPYNSPLHF
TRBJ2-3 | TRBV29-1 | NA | CSVAGAPSLTDTQYF
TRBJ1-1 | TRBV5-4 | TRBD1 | CASSLIQGRHTEAFF
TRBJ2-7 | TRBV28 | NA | CASSPIVISYEQYF
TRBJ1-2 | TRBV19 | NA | CASSIGTIGYTF
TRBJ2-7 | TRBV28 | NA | CASGAYEQYF
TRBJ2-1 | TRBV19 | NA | CASSMEGYEQFF
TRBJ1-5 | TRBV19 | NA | CASSTLTGSNQPQHF
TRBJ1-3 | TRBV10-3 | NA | CAISESIESLATGGNTIYF
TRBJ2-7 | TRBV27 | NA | CASSLLTGGAYEQYF
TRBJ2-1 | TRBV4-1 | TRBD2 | CASSEALAGNNEQFF
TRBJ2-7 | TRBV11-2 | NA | CASSLDQGADYEQYF
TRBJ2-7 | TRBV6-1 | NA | CASSEGEWAPYEQYF
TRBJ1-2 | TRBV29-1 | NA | CSVEHRDSGYGYTF
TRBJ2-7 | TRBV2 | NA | CASSVAGVLSYEQYF
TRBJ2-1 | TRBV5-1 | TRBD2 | CASSLATRTSVLGTEQFF
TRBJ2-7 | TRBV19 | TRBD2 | CASSLAGGTYEQYF
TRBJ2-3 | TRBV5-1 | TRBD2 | CASSLVGGSGTDTQYF
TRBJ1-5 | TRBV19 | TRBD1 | CASSTGQGRGYNQPQHF
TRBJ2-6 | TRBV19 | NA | CASAGRAGGANVLTF
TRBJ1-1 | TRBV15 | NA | CATSRSKAGAFF
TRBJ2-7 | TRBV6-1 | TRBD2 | CASSEGGSYEQYF
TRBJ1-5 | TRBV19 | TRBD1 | CASSTGGVFQPQHF
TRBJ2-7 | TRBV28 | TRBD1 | CASSSWDRVRYEQYF
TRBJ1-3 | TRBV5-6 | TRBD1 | CASSSLSDRGAGNTIYF
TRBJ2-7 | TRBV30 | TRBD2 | CAWRTSGAYEQYF
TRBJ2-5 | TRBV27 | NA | CASSLTGTLYF
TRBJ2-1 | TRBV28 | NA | CATRARPLYNEQFF
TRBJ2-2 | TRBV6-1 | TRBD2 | CASSESGGRAAGELFF
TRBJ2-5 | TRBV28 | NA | CASSFLALQETQYF
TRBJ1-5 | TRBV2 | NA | CASGAQGLQPQHF
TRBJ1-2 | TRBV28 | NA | CASSYISYGYTF
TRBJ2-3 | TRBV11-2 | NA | CASSSTGTPSTDTQYF
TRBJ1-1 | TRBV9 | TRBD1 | CASSVTGGGEAFF
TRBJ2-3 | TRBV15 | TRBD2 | CATSRDPGLAVTDTQYF
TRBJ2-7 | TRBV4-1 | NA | CASSQVTETAYEQYF
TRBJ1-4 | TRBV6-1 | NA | CASSKTGRKKLFF
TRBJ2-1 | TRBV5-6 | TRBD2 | CASSFPGLAGAFYNEQFF
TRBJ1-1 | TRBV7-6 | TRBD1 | CASSWTGRTEAFF
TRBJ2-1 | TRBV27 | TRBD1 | CASSWSGGLSYNEQFF
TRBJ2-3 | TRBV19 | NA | CASSIFRGIRTDTQYF
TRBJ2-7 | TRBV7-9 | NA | CASSLNALGGEQYF
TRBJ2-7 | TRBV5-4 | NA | CASSQAGSSYEQYF
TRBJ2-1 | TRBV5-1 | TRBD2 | CASNSGRAPGEQFF
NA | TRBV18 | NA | CASSSRASSYEQYF
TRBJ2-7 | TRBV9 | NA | CASSESPTYEQYF
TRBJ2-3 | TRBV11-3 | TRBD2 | CASSSGLGWGTDTQYF